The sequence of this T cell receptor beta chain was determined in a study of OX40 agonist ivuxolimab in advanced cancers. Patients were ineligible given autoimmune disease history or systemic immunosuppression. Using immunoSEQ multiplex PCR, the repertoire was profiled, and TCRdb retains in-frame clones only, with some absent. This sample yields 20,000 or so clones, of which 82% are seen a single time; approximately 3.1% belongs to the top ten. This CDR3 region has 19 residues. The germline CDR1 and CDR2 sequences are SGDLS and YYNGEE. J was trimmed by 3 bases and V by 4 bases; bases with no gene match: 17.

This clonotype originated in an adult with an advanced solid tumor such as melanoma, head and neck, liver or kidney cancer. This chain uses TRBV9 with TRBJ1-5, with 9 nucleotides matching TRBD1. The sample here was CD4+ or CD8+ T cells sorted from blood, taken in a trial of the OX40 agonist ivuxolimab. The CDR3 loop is CASSPSFGDRDLSNQPQHF. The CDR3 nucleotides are TGTGCCAGCAGCCCGTCTTTTGGGGACAGGGACCTTTCCAATCAGCCCCAGCATTTT.